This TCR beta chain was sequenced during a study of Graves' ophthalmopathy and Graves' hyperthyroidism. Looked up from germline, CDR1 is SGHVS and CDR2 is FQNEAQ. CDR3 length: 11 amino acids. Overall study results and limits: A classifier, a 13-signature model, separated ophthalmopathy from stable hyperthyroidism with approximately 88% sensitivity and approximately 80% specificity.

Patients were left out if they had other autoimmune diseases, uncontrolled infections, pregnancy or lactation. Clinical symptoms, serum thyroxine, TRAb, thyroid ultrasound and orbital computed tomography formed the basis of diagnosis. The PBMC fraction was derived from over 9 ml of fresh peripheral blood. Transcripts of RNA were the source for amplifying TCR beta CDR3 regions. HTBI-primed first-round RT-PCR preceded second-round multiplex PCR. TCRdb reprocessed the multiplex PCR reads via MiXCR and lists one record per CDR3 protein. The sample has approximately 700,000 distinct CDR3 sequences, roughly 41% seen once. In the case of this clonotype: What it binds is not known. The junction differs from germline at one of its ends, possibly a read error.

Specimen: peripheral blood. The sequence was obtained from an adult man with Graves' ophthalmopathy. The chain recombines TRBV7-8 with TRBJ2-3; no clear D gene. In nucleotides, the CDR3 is TGCGCCAGCGCTAGCACAGATACGCAGTATTTT. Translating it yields CASASTDTQYF.